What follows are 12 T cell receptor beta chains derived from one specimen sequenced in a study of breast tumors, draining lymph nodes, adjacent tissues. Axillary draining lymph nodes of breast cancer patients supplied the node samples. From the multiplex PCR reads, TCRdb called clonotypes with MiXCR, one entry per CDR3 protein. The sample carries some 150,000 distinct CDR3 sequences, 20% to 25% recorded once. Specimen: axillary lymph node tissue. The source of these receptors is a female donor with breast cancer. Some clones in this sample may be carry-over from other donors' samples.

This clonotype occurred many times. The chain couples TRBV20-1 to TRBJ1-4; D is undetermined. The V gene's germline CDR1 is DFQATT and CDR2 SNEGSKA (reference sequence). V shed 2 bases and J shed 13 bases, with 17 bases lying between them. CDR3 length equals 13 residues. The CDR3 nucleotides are TGCAGTGCTAGACCCCGATCGCTGAATCCACTGTTTTTT. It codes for CSARPRSLNPLFF.

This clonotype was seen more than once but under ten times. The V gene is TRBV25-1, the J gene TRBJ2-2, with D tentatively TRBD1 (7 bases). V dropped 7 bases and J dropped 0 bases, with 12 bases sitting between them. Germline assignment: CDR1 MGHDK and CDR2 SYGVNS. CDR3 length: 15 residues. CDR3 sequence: CASIGGGANTGELFF. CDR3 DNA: TGTGCCAGCATTGGAGGGGGCGCGAACACCGGGGAGCTGTTTTTT. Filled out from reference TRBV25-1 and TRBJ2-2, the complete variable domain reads EADIYQTPRYLVIGTGKKITLECSQTMGHDKMYWYQQDPGMELHLIHYSYGVNSTEKGDLSSESTVSRIRTEHFPLTLESARPSHTSQYLCASIGGGANTGELFFGEGSRLTVL.

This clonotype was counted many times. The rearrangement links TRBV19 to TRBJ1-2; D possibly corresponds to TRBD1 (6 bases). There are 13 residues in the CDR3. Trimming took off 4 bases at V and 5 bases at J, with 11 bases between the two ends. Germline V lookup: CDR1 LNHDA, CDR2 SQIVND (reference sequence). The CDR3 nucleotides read TGTGCCAGTAGTAATCGCAGGGGATATGGCTACACCTTC. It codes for CASSNRRGYGYTF.

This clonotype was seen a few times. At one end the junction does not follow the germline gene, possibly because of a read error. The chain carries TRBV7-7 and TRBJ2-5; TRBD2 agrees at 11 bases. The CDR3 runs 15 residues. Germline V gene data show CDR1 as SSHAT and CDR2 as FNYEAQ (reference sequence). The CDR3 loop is CASSLVPSGRETQYF. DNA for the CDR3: TGTGCTAGCAGCTTAGTACCTAGCGGGAGGGAGACCCAGTACTTC.

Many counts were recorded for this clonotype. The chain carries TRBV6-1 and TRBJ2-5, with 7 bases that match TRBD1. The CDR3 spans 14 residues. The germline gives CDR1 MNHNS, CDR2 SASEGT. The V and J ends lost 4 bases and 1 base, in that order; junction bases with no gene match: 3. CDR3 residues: CASSAGTVQETQYF. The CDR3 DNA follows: TGTGCCAGCAGTGCCGGGACAGTCCAAGAGACCCAGTACTTC.

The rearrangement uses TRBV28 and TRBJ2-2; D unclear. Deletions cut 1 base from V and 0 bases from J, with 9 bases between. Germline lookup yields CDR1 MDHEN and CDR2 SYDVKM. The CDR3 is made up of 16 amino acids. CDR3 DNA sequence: TGTGCCAGCAGTTTATCGGTTACTGCGAACACCGGGGAGCTGTTTTTT. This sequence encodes CASSLSVTANTGELFF.

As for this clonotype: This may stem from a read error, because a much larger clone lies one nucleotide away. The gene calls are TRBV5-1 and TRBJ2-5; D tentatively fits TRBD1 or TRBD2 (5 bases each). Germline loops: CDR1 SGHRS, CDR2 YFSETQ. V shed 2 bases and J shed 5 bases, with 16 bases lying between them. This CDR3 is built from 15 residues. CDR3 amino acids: CASSFTGAIQETQYF. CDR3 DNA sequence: TGCGCCAGCAGCTTTACCGGGGCAATCCAGGAGACCCAGTACTTC.

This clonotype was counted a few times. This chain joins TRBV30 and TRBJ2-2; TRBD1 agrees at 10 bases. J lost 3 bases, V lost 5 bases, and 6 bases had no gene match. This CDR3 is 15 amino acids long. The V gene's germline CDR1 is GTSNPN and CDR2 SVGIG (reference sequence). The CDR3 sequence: CAWGTGTGDTGELFF. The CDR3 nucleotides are TGTGCCTGGGGTACCGGGACAGGGGACACCGGGGAGCTGTTTTTT.

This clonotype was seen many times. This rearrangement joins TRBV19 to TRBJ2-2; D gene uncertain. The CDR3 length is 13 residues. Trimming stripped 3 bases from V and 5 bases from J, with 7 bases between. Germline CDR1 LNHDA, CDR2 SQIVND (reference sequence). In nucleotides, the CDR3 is TGTGCCAGTAGTATGCCCGAAACCGGGGAGCTGTTTTTT. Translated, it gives CASSMPETGELFF.

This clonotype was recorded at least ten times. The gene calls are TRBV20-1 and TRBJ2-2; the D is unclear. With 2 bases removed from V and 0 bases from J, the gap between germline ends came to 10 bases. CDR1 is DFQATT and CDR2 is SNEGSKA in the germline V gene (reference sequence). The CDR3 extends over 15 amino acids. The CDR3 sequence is CSARRALSNTGELFF. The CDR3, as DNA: TGCAGTGCTAGAAGGGCCCTATCGAACACCGGGGAGCTGTTTTTT.

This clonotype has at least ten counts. CDR3 nucleotide sequence: TGTGCCAGCAGCTTAGCCCTACATCCTTACGAGCAGTACTTC. It codes for CASSLALHPYEQYF. This chain links TRBV7-9 with TRBJ2-7; no clear D gene. Germline V gives CDR1 SEHNR, CDR2 FQNEAQ (reference sequence). The CDR3 is 14 amino acids. V gave up 0 bases and J gave up 4 bases, with 10 bases separating them.

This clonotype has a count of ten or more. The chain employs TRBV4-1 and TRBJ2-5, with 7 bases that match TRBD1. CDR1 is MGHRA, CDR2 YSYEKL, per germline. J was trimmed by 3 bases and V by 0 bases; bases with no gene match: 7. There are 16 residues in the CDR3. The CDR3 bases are TGCGCCAGCAGCCAAGATTTGACAGGGTATGAAGAGACCCAGTACTTC. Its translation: CASSQDLTGYEETQYF.